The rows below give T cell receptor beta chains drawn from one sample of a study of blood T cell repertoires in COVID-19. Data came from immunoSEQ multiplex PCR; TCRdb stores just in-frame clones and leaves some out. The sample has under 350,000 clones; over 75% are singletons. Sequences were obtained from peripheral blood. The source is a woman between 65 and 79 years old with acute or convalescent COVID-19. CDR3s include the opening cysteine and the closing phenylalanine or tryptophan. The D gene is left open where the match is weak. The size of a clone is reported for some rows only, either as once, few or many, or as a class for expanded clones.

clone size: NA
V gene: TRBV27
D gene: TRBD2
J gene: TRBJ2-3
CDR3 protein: CASSSLGVAGGPVDTQYF
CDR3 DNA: TGTGCCAGCAGTTCCCTAGGAGTAGCGGGGGGCCCGGTAGATACGCAGTATTTT

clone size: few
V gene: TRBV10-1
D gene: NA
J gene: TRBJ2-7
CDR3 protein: CASLTDYEQYF
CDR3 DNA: TGCGCCAGCTTGACAGACTACGAGCAGTACTTC

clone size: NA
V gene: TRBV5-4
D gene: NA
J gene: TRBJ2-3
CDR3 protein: CASSLQITDTQYF
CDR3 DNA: TGTGCCAGCAGCTTGCAGATCACAGATACGCAGTATTTT

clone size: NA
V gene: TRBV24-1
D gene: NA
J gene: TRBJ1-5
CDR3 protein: CATSDSLSGENQPQHF
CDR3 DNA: TGTGCCACCAGTGATTCCCTCTCGGGGGAGAATCAGCCCCAGCATTTT

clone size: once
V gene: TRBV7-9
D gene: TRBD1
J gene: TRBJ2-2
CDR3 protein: CASSLGQGRLFF
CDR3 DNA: TGTGCCAGCAGCCTGGGACAGGGACGGCTGTTTTTT

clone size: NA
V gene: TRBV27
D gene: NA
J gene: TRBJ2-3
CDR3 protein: CASSPVSPDTQYF
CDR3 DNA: TGTGCCAGCAGTCCCGTCAGTCCAGATACGCAGTATTTT

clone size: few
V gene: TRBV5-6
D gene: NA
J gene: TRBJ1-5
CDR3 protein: CASSLWQMNQPQHF
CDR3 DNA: TGTGCCAGCAGCTTGTGGCAGATGAATCAGCCCCAGCATTTT

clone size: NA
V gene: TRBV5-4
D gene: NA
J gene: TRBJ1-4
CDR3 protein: CASSLAGGITKKLFF
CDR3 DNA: TGTGCCAGCAGCTTGGCGGGGGGGATTACGAAAAAACTGTTTTTT

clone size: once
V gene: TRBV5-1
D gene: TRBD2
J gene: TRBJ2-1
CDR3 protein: CASRPGTSAYNEQFF
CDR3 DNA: TGCGCCAGCAGACCCGGGACTAGCGCCTACAATGAGCAGTTCTTC

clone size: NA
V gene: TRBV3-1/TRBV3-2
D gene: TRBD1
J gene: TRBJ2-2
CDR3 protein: CASSRFRGISTGELFF
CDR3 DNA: TGTGCCAGCAGCCGGTTCAGGGGGATAAGCACCGGGGAGCTGTTTTTT

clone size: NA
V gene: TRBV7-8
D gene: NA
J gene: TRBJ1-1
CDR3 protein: CASSLEGGWTEAFF
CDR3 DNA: TGTGCCAGCAGCTTAGAGGGGGGGTGGACTGAAGCTTTCTTT

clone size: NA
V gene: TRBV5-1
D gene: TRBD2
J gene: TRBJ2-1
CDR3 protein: CASSRITSGEQFF
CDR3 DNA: TGCGCCAGCAGCCGCATAACTAGCGGGGAGCAGTTCTTC

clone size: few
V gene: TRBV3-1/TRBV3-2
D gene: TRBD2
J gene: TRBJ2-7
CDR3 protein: CASGPGLLSYEQYF
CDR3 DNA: TGTGCCAGCGGCCCGGGACTACTCTCCTACGAGCAGTACTTC

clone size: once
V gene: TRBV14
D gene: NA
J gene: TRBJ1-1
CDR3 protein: CASRPAGVLRAFF
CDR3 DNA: TGTGCCAGCAGGCCCGCGGGGGTTTTAAGAGCTTTCTTT

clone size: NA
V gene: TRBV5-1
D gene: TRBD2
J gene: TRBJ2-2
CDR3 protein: CASSPRTSGGATGELFF
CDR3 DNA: TGCGCCAGCAGCCCCCGGACTAGCGGGGGGGCCACCGGGGAGCTGTTTTTT

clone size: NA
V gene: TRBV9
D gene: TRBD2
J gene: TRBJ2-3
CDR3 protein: CASSLTQRGVDTQYF
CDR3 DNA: TGTGCCAGCAGCCTAACCCAGCGGGGGGTAGATACGCAGTATTTT

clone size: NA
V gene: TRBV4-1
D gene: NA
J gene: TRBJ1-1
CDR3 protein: CASSQGRSTNTEAFF
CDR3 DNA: TGCGCCAGCAGCCAAGGGAGATCAACGAACACTGAAGCTTTCTTT

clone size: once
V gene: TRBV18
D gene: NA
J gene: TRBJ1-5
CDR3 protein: CASSPPGSGQRNQPQHF
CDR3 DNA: TGTGCCAGCTCACCACCCGGTTCAGGACAGCGCAATCAGCCCCAGCATTTT

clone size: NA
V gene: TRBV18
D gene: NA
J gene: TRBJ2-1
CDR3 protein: CASSPLSDTSFEQFF
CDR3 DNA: TGTGCCAGCTCACCCTTATCCGATACTAGCTTTGAGCAGTTCTTC

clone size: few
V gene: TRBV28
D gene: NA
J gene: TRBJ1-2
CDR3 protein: CASSQGYYGYTF
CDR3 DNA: TGTGCCAGCAGTCAGGGATACTATGGCTACACCTTC

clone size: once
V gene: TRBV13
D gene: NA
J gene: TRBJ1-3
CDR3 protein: CASSPYRGNTIYF
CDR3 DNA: TGTGCCAGCAGCCCCTACAGGGGAAACACCATATATTTT

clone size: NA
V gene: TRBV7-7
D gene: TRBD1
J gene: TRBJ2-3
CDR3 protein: CASSGDRAGTQYF
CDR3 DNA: TGTGCCAGCAGCGGGGACAGGGCGGGTACGCAGTATTTT

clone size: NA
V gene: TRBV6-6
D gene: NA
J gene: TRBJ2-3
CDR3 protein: CASSYSSRRGDTQYF
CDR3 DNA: TGTGCCAGCAGTTACTCGAGCAGGAGGGGAGATACGCAGTATTTT

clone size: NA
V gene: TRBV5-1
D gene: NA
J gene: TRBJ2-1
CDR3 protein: CASSLDSSASYNEQFF
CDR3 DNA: TGCGCCAGCAGCTTAGACTCCTCAGCCTCCTACAATGAGCAGTTCTTC

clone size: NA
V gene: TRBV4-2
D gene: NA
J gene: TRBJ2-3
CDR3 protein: CASSQEGRDTQYF
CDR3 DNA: TGTGCCAGCAGCCAAGAGGGGAGGGATACGCAGTATTTT

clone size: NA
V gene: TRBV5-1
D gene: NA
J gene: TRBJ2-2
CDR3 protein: CASSSLIPTGELFF
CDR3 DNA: TGCGCCAGCAGCTCTCTAATACCCACCGGGGAGCTGTTTTTT

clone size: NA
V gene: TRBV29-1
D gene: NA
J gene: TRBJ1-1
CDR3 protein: CSASQGGEAFF
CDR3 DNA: TGCAGCGCCTCACAGGGCGGGGAAGCTTTCTTT

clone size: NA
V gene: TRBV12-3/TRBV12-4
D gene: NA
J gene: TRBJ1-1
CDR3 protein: CASSLMQGAEAFF
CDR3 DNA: TGTGCCAGCAGTTTAATGCAAGGGGCTGAAGCTTTCTTT

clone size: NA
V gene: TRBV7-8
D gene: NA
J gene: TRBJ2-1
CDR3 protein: CASSSRTTWGDEQFF
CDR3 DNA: TGTGCCAGCAGCTCCCGGACAACGTGGGGGGATGAGCAGTTCTTC

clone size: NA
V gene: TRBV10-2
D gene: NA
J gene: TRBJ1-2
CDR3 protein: CASSDPQAAGYTF
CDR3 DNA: TGCGCCAGCAGTGATCCACAGGCCGCGGGCTACACCTTC

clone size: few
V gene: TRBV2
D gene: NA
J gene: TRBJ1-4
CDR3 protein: CASSEGVLNEKLFF
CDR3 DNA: TGTGCCAGCAGTGAGGGCGTCCTTAATGAAAAACTGTTTTTT

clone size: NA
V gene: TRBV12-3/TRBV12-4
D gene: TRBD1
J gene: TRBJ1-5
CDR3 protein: CASSLAGGQPQHF
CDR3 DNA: TGTGCCAGCAGTTTAGCAGGGGGCCAGCCCCAGCATTTT

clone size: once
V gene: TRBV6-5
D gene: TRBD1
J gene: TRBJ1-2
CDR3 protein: CASHGQGYGYTF
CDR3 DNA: TGTGCCAGCCATGGACAGGGCTATGGCTACACCTTC

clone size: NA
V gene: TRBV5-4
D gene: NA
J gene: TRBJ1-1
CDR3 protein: CASSLLGGGKAFF
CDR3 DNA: TGTGCCAGCAGCTTGCTGGGGGGTGGAAAAGCTTTCTTT

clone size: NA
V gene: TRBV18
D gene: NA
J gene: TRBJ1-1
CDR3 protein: CASSPQGMNTEAFF
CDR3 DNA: TGTGCCAGCTCACCCCAGGGGATGAACACTGAAGCTTTCTTT